This entry lists 2 T cell receptor beta chains sequenced from one sample in a study of shared clonotypes between healthy human individuals. Libraries were prepared by immunoSEQ multiplex PCR; TCRdb keeps only in-frame clonotypes and omits some of them. The sample consists of 2 million to 2.5 million clones, more than 85% of them appearing once. Sequenced: naive CD4+ T cells from PBMCs. This sample's subset: CD45RA+ positively selected. Source of these receptors: a man younger than 30 in good health. Some clones in this sample may be carry-over from other donors' samples.

The chain employs TRBV2 and TRBJ2-3; D may be TRBD1 (6 bases). The CDR3 runs 13 residues. The V gene's germline CDR1 is SNHLY and CDR2 FYNNEI. V shed 3 bases and J shed 8 bases, with 12 bases lying between them. The CDR3 region is CASSDGLGGTQYF. The DNA of the CDR3 is TGTGCCAGCAGTGACGGTTTAGGGGGTACGCAGTATTTT.

The V and J genes are TRBV7-2 and TRBJ2-1, with D unclear. The germline V and J ends were trimmed by 4 bases and 0 bases, with 13 bases remaining between them. The CDR3 runs 16 residues. Germline lookup yields CDR1 SGHTA and CDR2 FQGNSA. In DNA form, the CDR3 reads TGTGCCAGCAGCTCCCAGCCGTCCATCTCCTACAATGAGCAGTTCTTC. Its translation: CASSSQPSISYNEQFF.